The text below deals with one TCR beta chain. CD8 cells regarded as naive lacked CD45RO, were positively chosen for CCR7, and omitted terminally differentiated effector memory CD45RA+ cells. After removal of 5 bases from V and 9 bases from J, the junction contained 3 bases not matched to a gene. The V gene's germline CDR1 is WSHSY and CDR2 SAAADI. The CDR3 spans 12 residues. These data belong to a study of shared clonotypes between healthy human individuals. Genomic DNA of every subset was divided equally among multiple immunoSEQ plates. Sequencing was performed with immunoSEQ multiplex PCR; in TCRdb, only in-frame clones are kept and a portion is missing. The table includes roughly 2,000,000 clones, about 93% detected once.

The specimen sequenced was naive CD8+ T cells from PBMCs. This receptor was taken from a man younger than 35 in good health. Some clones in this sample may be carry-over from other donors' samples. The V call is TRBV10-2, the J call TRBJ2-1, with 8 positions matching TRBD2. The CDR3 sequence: CASSPGGFEQFF. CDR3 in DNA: TGCGCCAGCAGTCCGGGAGGGTTTGAGCAGTTCTTC.